Below, 23 T cell receptor beta chains from the same sample are listed, as sequenced in a study of blood T cells in healthy people across ages. A second about 7 to 11 cycle PCR used barcoded and J-beta primers. TCRdb re-derived calls from the 5' RACE reads in MiXCR, one entry per CDR3 protein. The sample carries some 710,000 distinct CDR3 sequences, about 46% recorded once. Sequenced sample: blood. The receptors here all came from an elderly man in good health.

The sample holds one count of this clonotype. The chain is built from TRBV27 and TRBJ2-1, with D perhaps matching TRBD2 (5 bases). The CDR3 runs to 15 residues. Trimming shortened V by 5 bases and J by 7 bases, and 18 bases separated the two germline ends. Germline CDR1 MNHEY, CDR2 SMNVEV (reference sequence). Here the CDR3 reads CASSTQRSRRNEQFF. DNA of the CDR3: TGTGCCAGCAGTACCCAGCGGAGCCGGAGGAATGAGCAGTTCTTC.

This rearrangement joins TRBV15 to TRBJ1-2; a possible D gene is TRBD1 (6 bases). CDR1 is LNHNV and CDR2 is YYDKDF in the germline V gene (reference sequence). Trimming removed 0 bases from V and 5 bases from J, with 13 bases in between. The CDR3 covers 15 residues. The CDR3 reads CATSRDRGGSYGYTF. Written as DNA, the CDR3 is TGTGCCACCAGCAGAGATCGGGGGGGCAGTTATGGCTACACCTTC. Filled out from reference TRBV15 and TRBJ1-2, the complete variable domain reads DAMVIQNPRYQVTQFGKPVTLSCSQTLNHNVMYWYQQKSSQAPKLLFHYYDKDFNNEADTPDNFQSRRPNTSFCFLDIRSPGLGDTAMYLCATSRDRGGSYGYTFGSGTRLTVV.

CDR3 sequence (DNA): TGTGCCAGCAGCTTAGCCAGCGGGGACTACGAGCAGTACTTC. Translating gives CASSLASGDYEQYF. The chain has TRBV7-2 and TRBJ2-7; 7 nucleotides match TRBD2. The junction had 2 bases not matched to a gene; V was cut back by 0 bases and J by 3 bases. The CDR3 contains 14 residues. Germline V gene sequence: CDR1 SGHTA, CDR2 FQGNSA.

In its sample, this clonotype was seen many times. The rearrangement links TRBV4-2 to TRBJ2-7; D is ambiguous. The CDR3 extends over 16 amino acids. The germline V and J ends were trimmed by 3 bases and 1 base, with 16 bases remaining between them. In germline, CDR1 is LGHNA, CDR2 YNFKEQ. The CDR3 coding sequence is TGTGCCAGCAGCCAGCCGATAGGCCCCCGATCCTACGAGCAGTACTTC. Amino acid sequence: CASSQPIGPRSYEQYF.

This chain links TRBV21-1 with TRBJ2-5; whether TRBD2, the table's D call, matches the DNA was not checked. Matching the DNA end better, TRBJ2-7 makes the J call doubtful. TRBV21-1 is designated a pseudogene. The CDR3 sequence is 16 residues long. The CDR3 region is CASSPWTSGSFYEQYF. As DNA, the CDR3 is TGTGCCAGCAGCCCATGGACTAGCGGGAGTTTCTACGAGCAGTACTTC.

This clonotype came up a few times. V usage is TRBV12-3 or TRBV12-4 and J usage is TRBJ1-2; D may be TRBD1 (6 bases). V was clipped by 8 bases and J by 4 bases, with 14 bases between them. CDR3 length equals 13 residues. Written as DNA, the CDR3 is TGTGCCAGCTCACAGGGACCGCTCTATGGCTACACCTTC. Translated, it gives CASSQGPLYGYTF.

V is TRBV6-6 and J is TRBJ2-5, with 15 positions matching TRBD2. TRBJ2-7 explains the end of the DNA better; the J call may be wrong. The CDR3 length is 17 residues. Per the germline V gene, CDR1 is MNHNY and CDR2 is SVGAGI (reference sequence). The CDR3 sequence: CASSYSKGLAGGHEQYF. CDR3 nucleotide sequence: TGTGCCAGCAGTTACTCGAAGGGACTAGCGGGAGGCCACGAGCAGTACTTC.

The CDR3 reads CASSLGYLTSDGELFF. In nucleotides, the CDR3 is TGTGCCAGCAGCTTAGGGTACTTAACAAGCGACGGGGAGCTGTTTTTT. This rearrangement joins TRBV7-9 to TRBJ2-2; D unclear. This CDR3 comprises 16 residues. Germline V gene lookup returns CDR1 SEHNR and CDR2 FQNEAQ (reference sequence). Trimming took 1 base from V and 7 from J, leaving 16 bases between them.

The chain uses TRBV7-3 and TRBJ2-3; tentatively, D is TRBD2 (6 bases). The V end was cut by 1 base, the J end by 0 bases, with 11 bases between. Germline V gene lookup returns CDR1 SGHTA and CDR2 FQGTGA. CDR3 length equals 16 residues. CDR3 amino acids: CASSLISSVSTDTQYF. The CDR3 nucleotides are TGTGCCAGCAGCTTAATCTCTAGCGTGAGCACAGATACGCAGTATTTT.

V usage is TRBV14 and J usage is TRBJ2-5; TRBD2 matches at 7 bases. The germline V gene has CDR1 SGHDN and CDR2 FVKESK. V lost 4 bases, J lost 5 bases, and 4 bases stayed unmatched. This CDR3 has 13 residues. CDR3 bases: TGTGCCAGCAGCCGAAGCGGGGTGGAGACCCAGTACTTC. This encodes CASSRSGVETQYF.

The chain recombines TRBV20-1 with TRBJ1-6, with D possibly TRBD1 on 5 matching bases. V lost 5 bases and J 9 bases, leaving 11 bases between the germline ends. The germline V gene has CDR1 DFQATT and CDR2 SNEGSKA (reference sequence). The CDR3 has 12 residues. The CDR3 sequence is CSAASGGSPLHF. DNA for the CDR3: TGCAGTGCTGCCAGCGGGGGTTCACCCCTCCACTTT.

This rearrangement joins TRBV7-9 to TRBJ2-1; D gene uncertain. V was cut by 8 bases and J by 9 bases, with 11 bases left in between. Germline CDR1 reads SEHNR; CDR2 reads FQNEAQ (reference sequence). CDR3 size: 11 residues. CDR3 amino acids: CASPSPSEQFF. Written as DNA, the CDR3 is TGTGCCAGCCCCTCTCCCTCTGAGCAGTTCTTC. The full variable domain, in which reference TRBV7-9 and TRBJ2-1 provide the parts outside the CDR3, is DTGVSQNPRHKITKRGQNVTFRCDPISEHNRLYWYRQTLGQGPEFLTYFQNEAQLEKSRLLSDRFSAERPKGSFSTLEIQRTEQGDSAMYLCASPSPSEQFFGPGTRLTVL.

This rearrangement joins TRBV18 to TRBJ2-1, with TRBD2 matching over 13 bases. The germline CDR1 and CDR2 sequences are KGHSH and LQKENI. The trim removed 7 bases at V and 10 bases at J, leaving 10 bases unmatched. The CDR3 covers 15 residues. The CDR3 is CASCGLAGVQCEQFF. The DNA of the CDR3 is TGTGCCAGCTGCGGACTAGCGGGAGTGCAGTGCGAGCAGTTCTTC.

This clonotype was picked up a small number of times. V gene TRBV28 combines with J gene TRBJ2-5, with a weak D call TRBD2 (6 bases). This CDR3 region has 12 residues. V gave up 10 bases and J gave up 2 bases, with 11 bases separating them. In germline, CDR1 is MDHEN, CDR2 SYDVKM. For the CDR3, the DNA is TGTGCCACGGGGGTTATTCAAGAGACCCAGTACTTC. Its protein is CATGVIQETQYF.

V and J are TRBV20-1 and TRBJ2-7, with 8 bases fitting TRBD2. Matching the DNA end better, TRBJ2-5 makes the J call doubtful. This CDR3 comprises 14 residues. Germline V gene lookup returns CDR1 DFQATT and CDR2 SNEGSKA (reference sequence). The CDR3, as DNA: TGCAGTGCTAGCGCGGGGGGCCGTACAGAGACCCAGTACTTC. This codes for CSASAGGRTETQYF.

This sequence joins TRBV6-5 and TRBJ1-4; no reliable D call. CDR1 MNHEY and CDR2 SVGAGI come from the germline V gene. The CDR3 contains 16 residues. V was shortened by 6 bases and J by 0 bases, with 14 bases between the two germline ends. CDR3 nucleotide sequence: TGTGCCAGCAGGAGGACGGCCCAATCAACTAATGAAAAACTGTTTTTT. Its protein product is CASRRTAQSTNEKLFF.

V usage is TRBV2 and J usage is TRBJ1-5; D not resolved. The CDR3 spans 14 residues. Germline lookup yields CDR1 SNHLY and CDR2 FYNNEI. The germline V and J ends were trimmed by 7 bases and 5 bases, with 15 bases remaining between them. The CDR3 region has the DNA TGTGCCAGCAATTATCACGAGGCCGATCAGCCCCAGCATTTT. Residues: CASNYHEADQPQHF.

This clonotype was recorded a few times. It may be a read error: a sequence one base away is much more abundant. The V call is TRBV7-2, the J call TRBJ2-1, with TRBD2 matching over 8 bases. The assigned J gene may be wrong: the sequence end matches TRBJ2-7 better. Germline CDR1 and CDR2: SGHTA and FQGNSA. CDR3 length: 15 residues. CDR3 loop: CASSLSGGPNNEQYF. Here the CDR3 DNA reads TGTGCCAGCAGCTTATCGGGAGGGCCCAACAATGAGCAGTACTTC.

The J gene is TRBJ2-5, the V gene TRBV29-1, with TRBD1 identical over 9 bases. Germline V gene data show CDR1 as SQVTM and CDR2 as ANQGSEA. The J segment lost 5 bases and the V segment lost 8 bases, leaving 15 bases of the junction unmatched. The CDR3 loop spans 15 amino acids. The CDR3 DNA follows: TGCAGCTATACCAGAGGGACAGGGAAGGATGAGACCCAGTACTTC. Protein: CSYTRGTGKDETQYF.

The V gene is TRBV7-2, the J gene TRBJ2-1; 7 positions agree with TRBD1. J gave up 7 bases and V 4 bases, and 13 bases lay outside the gene matches. CDR3 length equals 16 residues. Germline CDR1 reads SGHTA; CDR2 reads FQGNSA. The CDR3 DNA reads TGTGCCAGCAGCTCAGCATCTCGGACAGGCGATAATGAGCAGTTCTTC. It is translated as CASSSASRTGDNEQFF.

This rearrangement joins TRBV25-1 to TRBJ1-2; weak D call: TRBD1 (6 bases). This CDR3 has 16 amino acids. Germline loops: CDR1 MGHDK, CDR2 SYGVNS. V was clipped by 4 bases and J by 5 bases, with 20 bases between them. The CDR3 nucleotides are TGTGCCAGCAGTGGGAATCGACAGGCCGGTCCTTATGGCTACACCTTC. Translation gives CASSGNRQAGPYGYTF.

A word on this clonotype: A much larger clone lies one base from this, so it may be a read error. The rearrangement joins TRBV4-2 to TRBJ2-7; possible D gene TRBD1, 6 bases. Germline CDR1 and CDR2: LGHNA and YNFKEQ. The CDR3 is 17 amino acids. DNA of the CDR3: TGTGCCAGCAGCCAAGTTGTTTTTAAGGACAGCTCCCACGAGCAGTACTTC. It codes for CASSQVVFKDSSHEQYF.

This clonotype was counted many times. In nucleotides, the CDR3 is TGTGCCAGCAGTCCGGGACTAGCGGGTACCGAGCAGTACTTC. Translation gives CASSPGLAGTEQYF. This chain links TRBV2 with TRBJ2-7; 12 nucleotides line up with TRBD2. There are 14 residues in the CDR3. V dropped 5 bases and J dropped 6; count of bases not matched to a gene: 5. Germline assignment: CDR1 SNHLY and CDR2 FYNNEI.